The rows below give T cell receptor beta chains drawn from one sample of a study of T cell responses to AZD1222 COVID-19 vaccine. Using immunoSEQ multiplex PCR, the repertoire was profiled, and TCRdb retains in-frame clones only, with some absent. The table shows some 50,000 clones, with 70% to 90% occurring only once. Sequencing was performed on peripheral blood, taken 28 days after the second AZD1222 dose. These receptor sequences come from an adult who received the AZD1222 COVID-19 vaccine. CDR3s leave out the opening cysteine and the closing phenylalanine or tryptophan. The order of the fields is J gene, V gene, CDR3 protein.

j_gene: TRBJ2-4
v_gene: TRBV15
CDR3aa: ATSRDLGTGLRVQY

j_gene: TRBJ1-2
v_gene: TRBV6-5
CDR3aa: ASSYAGDPLYGYT

j_gene: TRBJ2-2
v_gene: TRBV6-5
CDR3aa: ASRPGPNTGELF

j_gene: TRBJ2-3
v_gene: TRBV5-4
CDR3aa: ASSLLVSGISDTQY

j_gene: TRBJ1-5
v_gene: TRBV7-2
CDR3aa: ASSRDGSNQPQH

j_gene: TRBJ2-2
v_gene: TRBV25-1
CDR3aa: ASSELGTANTGELF

j_gene: TRBJ2-7
v_gene: TRBV18
CDR3aa: ASSPTGISYEQY

j_gene: TRBJ2-5
v_gene: TRBV5-1
CDR3aa: ASGGQETQY

j_gene: TRBJ1-5
v_gene: TRBV3-1/TRBV3-2
CDR3aa: ASSELNQPQH

j_gene: TRBJ2-3
v_gene: TRBV24-1
CDR3aa: ATSLGGTGYLRTNTQY

j_gene: TRBJ2-1
v_gene: TRBV5-1
CDR3aa: ASSLVSGSYNEQF

j_gene: TRBJ2-7
v_gene: TRBV12-5
CDR3aa: ASGLVHSTIYEQY

j_gene: TRBJ2-1
v_gene: TRBV15
CDR3aa: ATSRDGQGLNEQF

j_gene: TRBJ1-6
v_gene: TRBV11-2
CDR3aa: ASSLVLETGTSPLH

j_gene: TRBJ2-7
v_gene: TRBV29-1
CDR3aa: SVEGRGADTYEQY

j_gene: TRBJ1-1
v_gene: TRBV28
CDR3aa: ASSLTGRNTEAF

j_gene: TRBJ1-2
v_gene: TRBV5-1
CDR3aa: ASSPGHYGYT

j_gene: TRBJ1-3
v_gene: TRBV7-9
CDR3aa: ASSLHGGTGIGLGNTIY

j_gene: TRBJ2-7
v_gene: TRBV4-2
CDR3aa: ASSQERLADSYEQY

j_gene: TRBJ1-1
v_gene: TRBV4-1
CDR3aa: ASSQAQNMNTEAF

j_gene: TRBJ1-6
v_gene: TRBV27
CDR3aa: ASSLYIQGGNSPLH

j_gene: TRBJ2-1
v_gene: TRBV25-1
CDR3aa: ASPRGPHSGSNYNEQF

j_gene: TRBJ1-4
v_gene: TRBV29-1
CDR3aa: SATGGNEKLF

j_gene: TRBJ1-1
v_gene: TRBV2
CDR3aa: ASSELGGGNTEAF

j_gene: TRBJ1-1
v_gene: TRBV5-1
CDR3aa: ASRITTNTEAF

j_gene: TRBJ2-1
v_gene: TRBV5-5
CDR3aa: ASSLVAGNEQF

j_gene: TRBJ1-6
v_gene: TRBV11-2
CDR3aa: ASSAWTGGRNSPLH